These T cell receptor beta chains were read from a single sample in a study of blood T cell repertoires in COVID-19. The protocol was immunoSEQ multiplex PCR, while the TCRdb copy is restricted to in-frame clones and leaves out a portion. The table records approximately 140,000 clones, around 87% of them present only once. Specimen: peripheral blood. These receptors were obtained from an elderly man with acute or convalescent COVID-19. CDR3s include the opening cysteine and the closing phenylalanine or tryptophan. Fields, in order: clone size, V gene, J gene, D gene, CDR3 DNA, CDR3 protein. A D gene is named only where the DNA matches it firmly. Some rows have no size entry. The others give once, few or many, or a class for an expanded clone.

.	TRBV28	TRBJ2-7	TRBD1	TGTGCCAGCAGTTTAGGGACAGGGATCTCCTACGAGCAGTACTTC	CASSLGTGISYEQYF
.	TRBV27	TRBJ1-5	.	TGTGCCAGCAGTTCCGACACAGGGTTCGGCAATCAGCCCCAGCATTTT	CASSSDTGFGNQPQHF
.	TRBV28	TRBJ2-7	.	TGTGCCAGCAGTTCGGGACTTCCCACTTACGAGCAGTACTTC	CASSSGLPTYEQYF
.	TRBV5-1	TRBJ1-6	TRBD1	TGCGCCAGCAGCACCGGGGACAGGGTTAATTCACCCCTCCACTTT	CASSTGDRVNSPLHF
.	TRBV29-1	TRBJ2-3	.	TGCAGCGTGGGGACATCCACAGATACGCAGTATTTT	CSVGTSTDTQYF
.	TRBV4-1	TRBJ2-3	TRBD1	TGCGCCAGCAGCCAAGCATGGACAGGGGAGGCGACAGATACGCAGTATTTT	CASSQAWTGEATDTQYF
.	TRBV3-1/TRBV3-2	TRBJ1-4	.	TGTGCCAGCAGCCTTAGGGGCGGGGATGAAAAACTGTTTTTT	CASSLRGGDEKLFF
.	TRBV15	TRBJ2-2	TRBD1	TGTGCCACCAGCACTTGGACAGGGAGGAACACCGGGGAGCTGTTTTTT	CATSTWTGRNTGELFF
.	TRBV7-3	TRBJ1-2	TRBD1	TGTGCCAGCAGCCTAACCACGCAGGGGGCCTATGGCTACACCTTC	CASSLTTQGAYGYTF
.	TRBV27	TRBJ2-2	.	TGTGCCAGCAGTTTAGAGGGAGACACCGGGGAGCTGTTTTTT	CASSLEGDTGELFF
.	TRBV5-4	TRBJ2-3	.	TGTGCCAGCAGCTTGGTGTTAGCGGCTAGCACAGATACGCAGTATTTT	CASSLVLAASTDTQYF
.	TRBV28	TRBJ2-2	TRBD2	TGTGCCAGCAGTTTTGGCGGGGGGGCGGTCACCGGGGAGCTGTTTTTT	CASSFGGGAVTGELFF
once	TRBV18	TRBJ1-5	.	TGTGCCAGCTCACCTAACGACAGGCCTAATCAGCCCCAGCATTTT	CASSPNDRPNQPQHF
.	TRBV10-3	TRBJ2-1	.	TGTGCCATCAGTGTTGACAGCCGCAATGAGCAGTTCTTC	CAISVDSRNEQFF
.	TRBV29-1	TRBJ2-5	.	TGCAGCGACCGGGGGTGGGAGACCCAGTACTTC	CSDRGWETQYF
.	TRBV29-1	TRBJ2-7	TRBD2	TGCAGCGTTGTCATCCTAGCGGGATACGAGCAGTACTTC	CSVVILAGYEQYF
few	TRBV28	TRBJ1-6	TRBD1	TGTGCCAGCAGTTTAGGCGGGACAGGGGTGTCACCCCTCCACTTT	CASSLGGTGVSPLHF
.	TRBV7-6	TRBJ1-4	.	TGTGCCAGCAGCTTTCTCCCCGGGAGGGATAATGAAAAACTGTTTTTT	CASSFLPGRDNEKLFF
.	TRBV18	TRBJ2-1	.	TGTGCCAGCTCACCACCCCAGGGCTACAATGAGCAGTTCTTC	CASSPPQGYNEQFF
.	TRBV6-5	TRBJ2-5	TRBD2	TGTGCCAGCAGGACCTCGGGGAGGGGCGAGACCCAGTACTTC	CASRTSGRGETQYF
.	TRBV3-1/TRBV3-2	TRBJ2-7	TRBD2	TGTGCCAGCAGCCAAGATCCGCGGGGGGGAGCCTACGAGCAGTACTTC	CASSQDPRGGAYEQYF
.	TRBV3-1/TRBV3-2	TRBJ2-7	TRBD1	TGTGCCAGCAGCCGGACAGGTACGACCCGTTCCTACGAGCAGTACTTC	CASSRTGTTRSYEQYF
few	TRBV4-1	TRBJ2-2	.	TGCGCCAGCAGCCAGGCGGGGGCCACCGGGGAGCTGTTTTTT	CASSQAGATGELFF
.	TRBV19	TRBJ1-2	TRBD1	TGTGCCAGTATGGACCGGGACAGGGGGCCTTATGGCTACACCTTC	CASMDRDRGPYGYTF
.	TRBV28	TRBJ1-2	TRBD1	TGTGCCAGCAGTCGGGACAGCAGAGCGTGGGGCTACACCTTC	CASSRDSRAWGYTF
.	TRBV24-1	TRBJ2-1	TRBD2	TGTGCCACCAGTGATCCCCTAGCGGGGATCTACAATGAGCAGTTCTTC	CATSDPLAGIYNEQFF
.	TRBV12-3/TRBV12-4	TRBJ1-3	.	TGTGCCGGCCGGACTGTCTCTGGAAACACCATATATTTT	CAGRTVSGNTIYF
.	TRBV14	TRBJ1-2	.	TGTGCCAGCAGCCGCGCTTGGGGGGTTCAGGGTGGCTACACCTTC	CASSRAWGVQGGYTF
.	TRBV19	TRBJ1-2	TRBD1	TGTGCCAGTAGTTTGACAGGGGCGGCGAACTATGGCTACACCTTC	CASSLTGAANYGYTF
once	TRBV2	TRBJ2-5	TRBD1	TGTGCCAGCAGCACCGGACAGGGTGGATCAGAGACCCAGTACTTC	CASSTGQGGSETQYF
once	TRBV5-1	TRBJ2-7	TRBD2	TGCGCCAGCAGCGTTAGCGGGAGTGGCTACGAGCAGTACTTC	CASSVSGSGYEQYF
.	TRBV28	TRBJ2-3	.	TGTGCCAGCAGTTTAAAGCTCCCAGATACGCAGTATTTT	CASSLKLPDTQYF
.	TRBV19	TRBJ1-1	TRBD1	TGTGCCAGTAGTCTTCCCGGGACAGAGGCTGAAGCTTTCTTT	CASSLPGTEAEAFF
.	TRBV5-1	TRBJ2-1	TRBD2	TGCGCCAGCTTGATGACTAGCGGGACTTACAATGAGCAGTTCTTC	CASLMTSGTYNEQFF
once	TRBV7-9	TRBJ2-5	.	TGTGCCAGCAGCTTAGGCCAGGGGGAGACCCAGTACTTC	CASSLGQGETQYF
.	TRBV7-3	TRBJ2-1	.	TGTGCCAGCAGCTTAACGCCTAGTTCCAATGAGCAGTTCTTC	CASSLTPSSNEQFF
.	TRBV6-5	TRBJ2-3	TRBD2	TGTGCCAGCACCACGATTAGCGGGGGGGCAGATACGCAGTATTTT	CASTTISGGADTQYF
few	TRBV30	TRBJ2-5	TRBD2	TGTGCCTGGGATAGACTAGCGGGGGGGTACGGGGCCCAGTACTTC	CAWDRLAGGYGAQYF
.	TRBV5-1	TRBJ2-1	TRBD2	TGCGCCAGCATGGTGACGGGACTAGCGGGCAATGAGCAGTTCTTC	CASMVTGLAGNEQFF
.	TRBV4-1	TRBJ1-2	TRBD1	TGCGCCAGCAGCCCTGGACAGGGCTGGGACTATGGCTACACCTTC	CASSPGQGWDYGYTF
.	TRBV20-1	TRBJ2-1	.	TGCAGTGCTAGTCACTGGCAGGGATTGGGTGAGCAGTTCTTC	CSASHWQGLGEQFF
.	TRBV19	TRBJ2-4	.	TGTGCCAGTAGTATTCCGACTCGGAGTGGAGCCAAAAACATTCAGTACTTC	CASSIPTRSGAKNIQYF
.	TRBV28	TRBJ2-5	TRBD2	TGTGCCAGCAGTGATAGCGGGGGGTCAGAGACCCAGTACTTC	CASSDSGGSETQYF
.	TRBV2	TRBJ2-7	.	TGTGCCAGCTCGGTCAGGGAAGGACCCTACGAGCAGTACTTC	CASSVREGPYEQYF